This entry lists 8 T cell receptor beta chains sequenced from one sample in a study of human T cells and chemical hapten exposure. TCRdb re-called the RACE reads with MiXCR, one entry per CDR3 protein. The sample records about 270,000 distinct CDR3 sequences, around 7.3% being singletons. Time point given: pre-sensitization, week 0. Treatment indicated: therapeutic diphenylcyclopropenone sensitization with weekly scalp DPC. This specimen was whole blood, taken in connection with sensitization to the hapten diphenylcyclopropenone (DPC). The receptors come from a man younger than 30 with alopecia areata. Some clones in this sample may be carry-over from other donors' samples.

This clonotype was picked up a small number of times. The chain combines TRBV5-1 with TRBJ2-7, with 7 positions matching TRBD1. Trimming removed 3 bases from V and 2 bases from J; junction bases left unmatched: 5. This CDR3 region has 14 residues. In germline, CDR1 is SGHRS, CDR2 YFSETQ. The CDR3 nucleotides are TGCGCCAGCAGCTCTGGGACAGCCACCTACGAGCAGTACTTC. Translation gives CASSSGTATYEQYF.

There are many counts of this clonotype. The chain uses TRBV6-4 and TRBJ2-3; D gene uncertain. This CDR3 is built from 13 residues. Germline CDR1 MRHNA, CDR2 SNTAGT. Trimming took off 0 bases at V and 2 bases at J, with 3 bases between the two ends. In DNA form, the CDR3 reads TGTGCCAGCAGTGACTCTGACACAGATACGCAGTATTTT. As protein: CASSDSDTDTQYF.

The V and J genes are TRBV7-2 and TRBJ2-3; either TRBD1 or TRBD2 may supply D (6 bases each). CDR1 SGHTA and CDR2 FQGNSA come from the germline V gene. V was clipped by 1 base and J by 6 bases, with 11 bases between them. The CDR3 length is 14 residues. CDR3 loop: CASSLEGGEDTQYF. In nucleotides, the CDR3 is TGTGCCAGCAGCTTAGAGGGGGGCGAGGATACGCAGTATTTT.

The J gene is TRBJ2-5, the V gene TRBV5-6, with D maybe TRBD1 (6 bases). CDR1 and CDR2 from the germline V gene are SGHDT and YYEEEE. The CDR3 has 17 residues. The V gene lost 1 base and the J gene lost 3 bases, with 19 bases spanning the gap. The CDR3 spells CASSLMDSPHQKETQYF. DNA of the CDR3: TGTGCCAGCAGCTTGATGGACAGCCCTCACCAAAAAGAGACCCAGTACTTC.

This clonotype has at least ten counts. This chain links TRBV2 with TRBJ2-7; 8 bases are a match to TRBD1. The CDR3 is made up of 15 amino acids. Losses at the gene ends were 6 bases for V and 5 bases for J; bases not matched to a gene: 12. Germline CDR1 is SNHLY and CDR2 is FYNNEI. The CDR3: CASRARQGTFNEQYF. CDR3 nucleotide sequence: TGTGCCAGCAGGGCACGACAGGGGACTTTTAACGAGCAGTACTTC.

This clonotype was detected only a few times. V and J are TRBV4-1 and TRBJ2-4; D gene ambiguous. CDR1 and CDR2 (germline): MGHRA, YSYEKL. V was clipped by 1 base and J by 1 base, with 11 bases between them. This CDR3 has 16 amino acids. The CDR3 spells CASSQVGQDAKNIQYF. As DNA, the CDR3 is TGCGCCAGCAGCCAAGTCGGGCAGGACGCCAAAAACATTCAGTACTTC.

There are many counts of this clonotype. This rearrangement joins TRBV7-2 to TRBJ1-2, with TRBD1 matching over 7 bases. CDR1 and CDR2 from the germline V gene are SGHTA and FQGNSA. The CDR3 is made up of 14 amino acids. V shed 4 bases and J 6 bases; nucleotides not matched to a gene: 8. Here the CDR3 reads CASSSFDRVDGYTF. For the CDR3, the DNA is TGTGCCAGCAGCTCCTTCGACAGGGTCGATGGCTACACCTTC.

This clonotype turned up a few times. The chain carries TRBV5-1 and TRBJ2-1, with 7 positions matching TRBD1. Per the germline V gene, CDR1 is SGHRS and CDR2 is YFSETQ. This CDR3 region has 14 residues. V gave up 3 bases and J gave up 2 bases; unmatched junction bases: 2. The CDR3 is CASSWGTAYNEQFF. The CDR3 DNA is TGCGCCAGCAGCTGGGGGACAGCCTACAATGAGCAGTTCTTC. Combining the CDR3 with reference TRBV5-1 and TRBJ2-1 gives the whole variable domain KAGVTQTPRYLIKTRGQQVTLSCSPISGHRSVSWYQQTPGQGLQFLFEYFSETQRNKGNFPGRFSGRQFSNSRSEMNVSTLELGDSALYLCASSWGTAYNEQFFGPGTRLTVL.